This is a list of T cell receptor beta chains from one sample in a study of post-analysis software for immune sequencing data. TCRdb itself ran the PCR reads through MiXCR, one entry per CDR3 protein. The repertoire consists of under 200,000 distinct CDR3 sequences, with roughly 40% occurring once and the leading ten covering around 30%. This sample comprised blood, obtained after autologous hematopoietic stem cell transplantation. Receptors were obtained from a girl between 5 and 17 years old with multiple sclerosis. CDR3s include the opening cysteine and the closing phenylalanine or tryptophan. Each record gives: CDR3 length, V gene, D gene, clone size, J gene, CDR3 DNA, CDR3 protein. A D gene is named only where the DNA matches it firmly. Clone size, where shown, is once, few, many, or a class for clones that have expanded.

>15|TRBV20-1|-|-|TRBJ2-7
TGCAGTGCTCCCGCCGTGGCGCCCGCAGGTGACGAGCAGTACTTC
CSAPAVAPAGDEQYF
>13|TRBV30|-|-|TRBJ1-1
TGTGCCTGGAAATCAGAACTTAACACTGAAGCTTTCTTT
CAWKSELNTEAFF
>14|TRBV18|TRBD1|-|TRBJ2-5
TGTGCCAGCTCACCGGGGACAGGGGTAGAGACCCAGTACTTC
CASSPGTGVETQYF
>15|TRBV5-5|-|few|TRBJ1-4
TGTGCCAGCAGCTTGGATGGTAGCCGTAATGAAAAACTGTTTTTT
CASSLDGSRNEKLFF
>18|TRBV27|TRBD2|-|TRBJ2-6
TGTGCCAGCAGTCACGGACTAGCGGGAACCTCTGGGGCCAACGTCCTGACTTTC
CASSHGLAGTSGANVLTF
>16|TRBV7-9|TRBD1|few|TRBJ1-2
TGTGCCAGCAGCTTAGCGGGGACAGGGTCGTCCTATGGCTACACCTTC
CASSLAGTGSSYGYTF
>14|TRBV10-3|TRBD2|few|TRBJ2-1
TGTGCCACTCTGCCGGGGACTAGATTGTTGCCGCAGTTCTTC
CATLPGTRLLPQFF
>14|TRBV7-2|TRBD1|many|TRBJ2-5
TGTGCCAGCAGTGTCGACAGGGGGTGGGAGACCCAGTACTTC
CASSVDRGWETQYF
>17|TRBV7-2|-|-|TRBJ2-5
TGTGCCAGCAGCTTAGTCCCATCGGGCCCGTACCAAGAGACCCAGTACTTC
CASSLVPSGPYQETQYF
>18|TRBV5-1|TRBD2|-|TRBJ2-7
TGCGCCAGCAGCTTGGCCTGGCGGGGGGGCTCCAGCTCCTACGAGCAGTACTTC
CASSLAWRGGSSSYEQYF
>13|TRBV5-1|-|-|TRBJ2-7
TGCGCCAGCAGCTCCTACAGGGCGTACGAGCAGTACTTC
CASSSYRAYEQYF
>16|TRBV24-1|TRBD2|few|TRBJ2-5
TGTGCCACCAGTGATTTGGCTAGCGGGAGCCAAGAGACCCAGTACTTC
CATSDLASGSQETQYF
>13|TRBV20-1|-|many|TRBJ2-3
TGCAGTGCTAGGACATGGGGCACAGATACGCAGTATTTT
CSARTWGTDTQYF
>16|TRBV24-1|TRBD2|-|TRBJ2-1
TGTGCCACCAGTGACCCCGGGGTAGCGGGAGGGAGAGAGCAGTTCTTC
CATSDPGVAGGREQFF
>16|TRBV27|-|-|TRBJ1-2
TGTGCCAGCAGTTTATCGTTAGCGTGGGGACTCTATGGCTACACCTTC
CASSLSLAWGLYGYTF
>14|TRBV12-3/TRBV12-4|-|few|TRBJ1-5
TGTGCCAGCAGTTTATATGAGGGCAATCAGCCCCAGCATTTT
CASSLYEGNQPQHF
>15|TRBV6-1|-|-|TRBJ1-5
TGTGCCAGCAGTGATTCATTCAATAGCAATCAGCCCCAGCATTTT
CASSDSFNSNQPQHF
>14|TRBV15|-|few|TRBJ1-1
TGTGCCACCAGCGGGGAAAGGACGGGCACTGAAGCTTTCTTT
CATSGERTGTEAFF
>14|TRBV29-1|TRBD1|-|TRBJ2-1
TGCAGCGTTGAAAAAGGGACAGCTGGTGGTGAGCAGTTCTTC
CSVEKGTAGGEQFF
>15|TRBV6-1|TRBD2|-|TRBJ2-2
TGTGCCAGCAGTGAGACTAGCGGGAACACCGGGGAGCTGTTTTTT
CASSETSGNTGELFF
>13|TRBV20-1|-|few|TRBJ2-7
TGCAGTGCTAGTCGACTAGTAGCCCACGAGCAGTACTTC
CSASRLVAHEQYF
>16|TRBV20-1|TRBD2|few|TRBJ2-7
TGCAGTGCTAGAGGACTAGCGGGAGGGTTTGGATACGAGCAGTACTTC
CSARGLAGGFGYEQYF
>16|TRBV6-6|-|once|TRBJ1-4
TGTGCCAGCAGTTCCCTAACAGCAGCGATTAATGAAAAACTGTTTTTT
CASSSLTAAINEKLFF
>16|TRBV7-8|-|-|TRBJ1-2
TGTGCCAGCAGCTCGGGGCCCAGGTGGTCTAACTATGGCTACACCTTC
CASSSGPRWSNYGYTF
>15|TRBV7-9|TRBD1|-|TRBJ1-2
TGTGCCAGCAGCAAATGGACGGGGGACAGGGAAGGGTACACCTTC
CASSKWTGDREGYTF
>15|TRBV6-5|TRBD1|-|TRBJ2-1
TGTGCCAGCAATTCCGGGACAGGGGGGTCTGATGAGCAGTTCTTC
CASNSGTGGSDEQFF
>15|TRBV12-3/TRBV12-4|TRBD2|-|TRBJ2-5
TGTGCCAGCAGTTTATCTAGCGGGACTAAAGAGACCCAGTACTTC
CASSLSSGTKETQYF
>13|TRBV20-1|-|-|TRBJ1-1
TGCAGTGCTAGTGTAGGAGTGAACACTGAAGCTTTCTTT
CSASVGVNTEAFF
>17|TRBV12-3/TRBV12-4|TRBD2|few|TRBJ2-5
TGTGCCAGCAGTTTCGTAGCGGGAGGGACCGGGCGAGAGACCCAGTACTTC
CASSFVAGGTGRETQYF
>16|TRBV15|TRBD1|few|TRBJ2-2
TGTGCCACCAGCAGAGAACAGGGGGCGCACACCGGGGAGCTGTTTTTT
CATSREQGAHTGELFF
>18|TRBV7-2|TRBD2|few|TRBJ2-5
TGTGCCAGCAGCTCCGGACTAGCGGGAGGCCACCTTCAAGAGACCCAGTACTTC
CASSSGLAGGHLQETQYF
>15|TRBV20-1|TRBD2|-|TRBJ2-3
TGCAGTGCTAGAATTAGGGCTAGCGGGAAAGATACGCAGTATTTT
CSARIRASGKDTQYF
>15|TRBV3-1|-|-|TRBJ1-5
TGTGCCAGCAGCCAAACAGGAGATAGCAATCAGCCCCAGCATTTT
CASSQTGDSNQPQHF
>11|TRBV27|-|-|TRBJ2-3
TGTGCCAGCAGTTACCGGGATACGCAGTATTTT
CASSYRDTQYF
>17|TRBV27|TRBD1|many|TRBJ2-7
TGTGCCAGCAGTCTCACTCCACAGGGGTCCGGGTCCTACGAGCAGTACTTC
CASSLTPQGSGSYEQYF
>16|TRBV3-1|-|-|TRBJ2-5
TGTGCCAGCAGCCAAGATCTTGATGACGGCGGGGAGACCCAGTACTTC
CASSQDLDDGGETQYF
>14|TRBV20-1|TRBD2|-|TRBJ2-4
TGCAGTGGAGCGGGAGGGGGGACCAAAAACATTCAGTACTTC
CSGAGGGTKNIQYF
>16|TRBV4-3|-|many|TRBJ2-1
TGCGCCAGCAGCCCCCGCGGGTACCCCACCGACAATGAGCAGTTCTTC
CASSPRGYPTDNEQFF
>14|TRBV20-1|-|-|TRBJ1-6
TGCAGTGCTAGAGAGGGTTTAGGGGGATCACCCCTCCACTTT
CSAREGLGGSPLHF
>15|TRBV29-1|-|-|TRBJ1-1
TGCAGCGTTGAAGTGGCAGGGCCAGGCTTCCCCAAAGCTTTCTTT
CSVEVAGPGFPKAFF
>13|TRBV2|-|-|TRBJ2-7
TGTGCCAGCAGTGAGGCAGACACCTACGAGCAGTACTTC
CASSEADTYEQYF
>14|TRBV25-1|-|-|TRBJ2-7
TGTGCCAGCAGGGACGACAGCATTAGCGACGAGCAGTACTTC
CASRDDSISDEQYF